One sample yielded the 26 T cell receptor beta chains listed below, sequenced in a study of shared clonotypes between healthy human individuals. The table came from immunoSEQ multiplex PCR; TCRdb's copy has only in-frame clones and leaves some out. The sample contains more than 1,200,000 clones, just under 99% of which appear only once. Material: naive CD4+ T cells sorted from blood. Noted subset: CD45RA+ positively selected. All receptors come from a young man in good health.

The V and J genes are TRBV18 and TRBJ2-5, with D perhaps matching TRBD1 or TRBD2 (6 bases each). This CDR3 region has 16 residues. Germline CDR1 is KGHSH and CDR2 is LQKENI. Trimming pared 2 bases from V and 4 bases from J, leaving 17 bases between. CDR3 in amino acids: CASSPRGAPGAETQYF. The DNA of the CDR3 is TGTGCCAGCTCACCAAGGGGGGCGCCGGGGGCAGAGACCCAGTACTTC.

This CDR3 is CASSWTGTAGPETQYF. The CDR3 DNA reads as TGCGCCAGCAGCTGGACCGGGACAGCTGGACCCGAGACCCAGTACTTC. V gene TRBV5-1 combines with J gene TRBJ2-5; 7 nucleotides align to TRBD1. With V trimmed by 3 bases and J by 5 bases, 13 bases remained unmatched. The germline V gene encodes CDR1 SGHRS and CDR2 YFSETQ. This CDR3 is built from 16 residues.

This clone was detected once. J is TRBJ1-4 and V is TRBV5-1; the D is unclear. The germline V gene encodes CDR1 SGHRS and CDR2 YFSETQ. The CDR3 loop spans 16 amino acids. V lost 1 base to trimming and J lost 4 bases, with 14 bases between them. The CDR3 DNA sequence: TGCGCCAGCAGCTTGCTTGTGTCCGAAAGTAATGAAAAACTGTTTTTT. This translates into CASSLLVSESNEKLFF.

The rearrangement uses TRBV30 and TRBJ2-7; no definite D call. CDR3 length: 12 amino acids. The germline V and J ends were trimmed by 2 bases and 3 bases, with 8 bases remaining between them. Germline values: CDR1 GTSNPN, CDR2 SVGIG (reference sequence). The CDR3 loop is CAWSPTDYEQYF. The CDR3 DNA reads TGTGCCTGGAGTCCAACCGACTACGAGCAGTACTTC.

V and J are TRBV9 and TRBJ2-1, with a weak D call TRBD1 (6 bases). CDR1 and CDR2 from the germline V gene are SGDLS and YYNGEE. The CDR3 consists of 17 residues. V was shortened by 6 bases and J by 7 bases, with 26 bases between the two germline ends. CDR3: CASTTIPPRGQSNEQFF. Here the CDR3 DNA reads TGTGCCAGCACTACTATCCCCCCTCGAGGACAGAGTAATGAGCAGTTCTTC.

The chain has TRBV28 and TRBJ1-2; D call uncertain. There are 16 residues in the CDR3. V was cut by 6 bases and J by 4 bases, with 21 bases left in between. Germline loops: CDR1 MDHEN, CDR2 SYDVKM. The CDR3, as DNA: TGTGCCAGCAGGGATGAACCGGTACACCGCCTCTATGGCTACACCTTC. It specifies CASRDEPVHRLYGYTF.

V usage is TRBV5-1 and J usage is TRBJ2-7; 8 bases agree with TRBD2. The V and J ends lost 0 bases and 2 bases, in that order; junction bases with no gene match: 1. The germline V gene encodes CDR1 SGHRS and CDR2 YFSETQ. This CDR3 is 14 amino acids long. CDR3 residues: CASSLELAAYEQYF. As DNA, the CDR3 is TGCGCCAGCAGCTTGGAACTAGCGGCCTACGAGCAGTACTTC.

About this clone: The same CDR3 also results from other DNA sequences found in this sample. The CDR3 spells CASRTGGPYNEQFF. In DNA form, the CDR3 reads TGTGCCAGCAGAACAGGGGGCCCCTACAATGAGCAGTTCTTC. This chain links TRBV28 with TRBJ2-1; TRBD1 aligns across 9 bases. V lost 6 bases and J lost 2; bases outside the gene matches: 2. The germline gives CDR1 MDHEN, CDR2 SYDVKM. CDR3 size: 14 residues.

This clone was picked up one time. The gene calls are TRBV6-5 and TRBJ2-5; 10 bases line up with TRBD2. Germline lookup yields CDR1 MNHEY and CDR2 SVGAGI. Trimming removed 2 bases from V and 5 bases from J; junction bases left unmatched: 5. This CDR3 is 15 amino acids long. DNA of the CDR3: TGTGCCAGCAGTTACGTAGCGGGAGGAACCGAGACCCAGTACTTC. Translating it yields CASSYVAGGTETQYF.

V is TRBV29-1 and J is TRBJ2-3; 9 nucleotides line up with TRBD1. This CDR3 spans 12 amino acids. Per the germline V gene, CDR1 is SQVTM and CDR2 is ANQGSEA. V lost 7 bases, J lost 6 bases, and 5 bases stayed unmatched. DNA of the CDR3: TGCAGCGAGCGGACAGGGGAGGATACGCAGTATTTT. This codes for CSERTGEDTQYF.

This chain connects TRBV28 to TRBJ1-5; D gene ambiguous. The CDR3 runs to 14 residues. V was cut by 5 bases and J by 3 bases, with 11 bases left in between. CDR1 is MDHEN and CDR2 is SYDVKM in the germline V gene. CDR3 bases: TGTGCCAGCAGTCGAGCCCATCCCAATCAGCCCCAGCATTTT. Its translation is CASSRAHPNQPQHF. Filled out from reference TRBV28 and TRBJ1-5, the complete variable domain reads DVKVTQSSRYLVKRTGEKVFLECVQDMDHENMFWYRQDPGLGLRLIYFSYDVKMKEKGDIPEGYSVSREKKERFSLILESASTNQTSMYLCASSRAHPNQPQHFGDGTRLSIL.

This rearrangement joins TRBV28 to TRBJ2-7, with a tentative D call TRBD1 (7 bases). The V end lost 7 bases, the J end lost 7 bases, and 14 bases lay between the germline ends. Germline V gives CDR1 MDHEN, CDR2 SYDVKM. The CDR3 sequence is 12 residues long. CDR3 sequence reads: CASKEGAGEQYF. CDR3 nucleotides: TGTGCCAGCAAGGAGGGGGCGGGGGAGCAGTACTTC.

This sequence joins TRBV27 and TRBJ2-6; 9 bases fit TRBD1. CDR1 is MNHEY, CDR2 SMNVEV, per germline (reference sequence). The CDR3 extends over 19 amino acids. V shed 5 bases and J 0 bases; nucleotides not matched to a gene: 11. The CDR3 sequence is CASSPRTGAAYSGANVLTF. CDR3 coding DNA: TGTGCCAGCAGTCCCAGGACAGGGGCCGCTTACTCTGGGGCCAACGTCCTGACTTTC.

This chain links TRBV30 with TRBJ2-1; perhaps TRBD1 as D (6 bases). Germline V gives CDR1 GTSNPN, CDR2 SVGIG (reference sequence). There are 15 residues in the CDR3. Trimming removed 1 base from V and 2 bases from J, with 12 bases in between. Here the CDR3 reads CAWSGIGGTYNEQFF. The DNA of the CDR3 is TGTGCCTGGAGTGGGATAGGGGGTACCTACAATGAGCAGTTCTTC.

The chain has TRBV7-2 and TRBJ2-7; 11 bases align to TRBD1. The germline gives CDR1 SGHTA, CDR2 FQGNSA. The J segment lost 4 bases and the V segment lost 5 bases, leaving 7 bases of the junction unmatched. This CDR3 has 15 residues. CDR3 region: CASSHFGTGGYEQYF. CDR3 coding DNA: TGTGCCAGCAGCCACTTCGGGACAGGGGGATACGAGCAGTACTTC.

The CDR3: CASSSQTGNNEQFF. In nucleotides, the CDR3 is TGTGCCAGCTCTTCCCAGACAGGAAACAATGAGCAGTTCTTC. The chain joins TRBV18 to TRBJ2-1; possible D gene TRBD1, 6 bases. Trimming removed 6 bases from V and 5 bases from J, with 14 bases in between. The CDR3 is made up of 14 amino acids. The germline V gene has CDR1 KGHSH and CDR2 LQKENI.

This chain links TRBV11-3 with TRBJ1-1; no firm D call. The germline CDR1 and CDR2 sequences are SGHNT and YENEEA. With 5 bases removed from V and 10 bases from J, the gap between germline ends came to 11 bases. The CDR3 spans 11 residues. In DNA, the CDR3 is TGTGCCAGCAGCCCCTCGGGGAGAGCTTTCTTT. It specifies CASSPSGRAFF. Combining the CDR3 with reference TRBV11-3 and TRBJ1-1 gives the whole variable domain EAGVVQSPRYKIIEKKQPVAFWCNPISGHNTLYWYLQNLGQGPELLIRYENEEAVDDSQLPKDRFSAERLKGVDSTLKIQPAELGDSAVYLCASSPSGRAFFGQGTRLTVV.

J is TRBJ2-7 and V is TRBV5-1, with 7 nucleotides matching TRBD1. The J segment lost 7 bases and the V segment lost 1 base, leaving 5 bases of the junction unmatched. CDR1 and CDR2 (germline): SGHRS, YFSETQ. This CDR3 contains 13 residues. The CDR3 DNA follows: TGCGCCAGCAGCTTGACAGGGGTGGAGGAGCAGTACTTC. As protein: CASSLTGVEEQYF. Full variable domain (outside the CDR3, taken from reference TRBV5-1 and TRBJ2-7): KAGVTQTPRYLIKTRGQQVTLSCSPISGHRSVSWYQQTPGQGLQFLFEYFSETQRNKGNFPGRFSGRQFSNSRSEMNVSTLELGDSALYLCASSLTGVEEQYFGPGTRLTVT.

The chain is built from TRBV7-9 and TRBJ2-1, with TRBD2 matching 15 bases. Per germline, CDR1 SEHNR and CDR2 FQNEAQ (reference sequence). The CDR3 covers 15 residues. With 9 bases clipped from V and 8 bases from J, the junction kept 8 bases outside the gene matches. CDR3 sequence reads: CASGLAGGPSYEQFF. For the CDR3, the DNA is TGTGCCAGTGGACTAGCGGGAGGGCCATCGTATGAGCAGTTCTTC.

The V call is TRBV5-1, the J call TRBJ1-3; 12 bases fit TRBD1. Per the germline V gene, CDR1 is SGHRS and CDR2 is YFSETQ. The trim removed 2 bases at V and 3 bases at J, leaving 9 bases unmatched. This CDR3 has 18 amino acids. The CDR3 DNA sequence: TGCGCCAGCAGCTTCTTACCGGGACAGGGGGCGGGTGGAAACACCATATATTTT. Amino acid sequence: CASSFLPGQGAGGNTIYF.

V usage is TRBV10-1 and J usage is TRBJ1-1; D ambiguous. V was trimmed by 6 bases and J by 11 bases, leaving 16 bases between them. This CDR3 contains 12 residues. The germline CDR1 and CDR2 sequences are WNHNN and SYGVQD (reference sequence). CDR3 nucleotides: TGCGCCAGCAGAACCCCTGCAACTCTCGCTTTCTTT. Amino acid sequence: CASRTPATLAFF.

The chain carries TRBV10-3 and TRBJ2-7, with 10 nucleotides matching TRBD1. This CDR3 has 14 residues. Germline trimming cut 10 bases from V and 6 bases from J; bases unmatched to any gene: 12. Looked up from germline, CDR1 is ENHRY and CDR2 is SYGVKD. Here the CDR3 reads CATAPGTGVSEQYF. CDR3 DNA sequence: TGTGCCACCGCACCCGGGACAGGGGTTTCCGAGCAGTACTTC.

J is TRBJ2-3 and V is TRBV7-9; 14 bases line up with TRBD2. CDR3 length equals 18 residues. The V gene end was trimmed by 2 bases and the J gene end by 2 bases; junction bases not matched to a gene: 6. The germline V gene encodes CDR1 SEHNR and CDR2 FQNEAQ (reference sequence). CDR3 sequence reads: CASSLWRGLAGATDTQYF. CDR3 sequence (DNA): TGTGCCAGCAGCTTATGGAGGGGACTAGCGGGGGCCACAGATACGCAGTATTTT.

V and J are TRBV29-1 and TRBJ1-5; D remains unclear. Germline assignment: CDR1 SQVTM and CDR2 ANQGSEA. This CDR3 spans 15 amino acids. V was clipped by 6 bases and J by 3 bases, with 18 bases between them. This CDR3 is CSVAVTGRDNQPQHF. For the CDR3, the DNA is TGCAGCGTAGCCGTTACCGGACGGGACAATCAGCCCCAGCATTTT. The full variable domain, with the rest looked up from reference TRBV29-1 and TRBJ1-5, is SAVISQKPSRDICQRGTSLTIQCQVDSQVTMMFWYRQQPGQSLTLIATANQGSEATYESGFVIDKFPISRPNLTFSTLTVSNMSPEDSSIYLCSVAVTGRDNQPQHFGDGTRLSIL.

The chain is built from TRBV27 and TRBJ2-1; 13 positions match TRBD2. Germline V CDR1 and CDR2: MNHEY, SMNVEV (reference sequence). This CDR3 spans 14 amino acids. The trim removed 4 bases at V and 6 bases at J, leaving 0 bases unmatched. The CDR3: CASSWTSGSNEQFF. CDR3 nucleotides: TGTGCCAGCAGTTGGACTAGCGGGAGCAATGAGCAGTTCTTC.

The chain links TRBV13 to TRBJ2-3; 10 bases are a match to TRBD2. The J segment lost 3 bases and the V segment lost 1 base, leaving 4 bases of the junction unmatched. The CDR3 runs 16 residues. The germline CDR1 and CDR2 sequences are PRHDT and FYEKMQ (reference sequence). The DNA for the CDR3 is TGTGCCAGCAGCTTAGCACTAGCGGGATTGACAGATACGCAGTATTTT. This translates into CASSLALAGLTDTQYF.